This record covers a single T cell receptor (beta chain). The antigen remains undetermined. The treatment: about 20 received Ad26.COV2.S at low or high dose, single or two shots; about 5 received placebo; per-sample allocation not given. Specimens were obtained on day 63 following the first vaccine or placebo injection. Sequencing was performed with immunoSEQ multiplex PCR; in TCRdb, only in-frame clones are kept and a portion is missing. The sample has over 250,000 clones; around 87% are singletons. These data are taken from a study of Ad26.COV2.S vaccination and SARS-CoV-2 variants. Looking at the study overall: The study gave Ad26.COV2.S intramuscularly, once or twice 56 days apart.

Study-level findings and limits: Possibly, TCR breadth and depth analyses underestimated total T cell responses.

The ends lost 2 bases at V and 6 bases at J; junction bases unmatched: 1. This CDR3 comprises 13 residues. The germline V gene encodes CDR1 MGHRA and CDR2 YSYEKL. The rearrangement uses TRBV4-1 and TRBJ1-2, with 9 bases aligning to TRBD1. The sequences come from peripheral blood, collected in a trial of Ad26.COV2.S vaccine versus placebo. The sequence was obtained from a person between 18 and 60 years old who received the Ad26.COV2.S COVID-19 vaccine or a placebo. The CDR3, as DNA: TGCGCCAGCAGCCAAAGGACAGGGGATGGCTACACCTTC. Its protein product is CASSQRTGDGYTF.